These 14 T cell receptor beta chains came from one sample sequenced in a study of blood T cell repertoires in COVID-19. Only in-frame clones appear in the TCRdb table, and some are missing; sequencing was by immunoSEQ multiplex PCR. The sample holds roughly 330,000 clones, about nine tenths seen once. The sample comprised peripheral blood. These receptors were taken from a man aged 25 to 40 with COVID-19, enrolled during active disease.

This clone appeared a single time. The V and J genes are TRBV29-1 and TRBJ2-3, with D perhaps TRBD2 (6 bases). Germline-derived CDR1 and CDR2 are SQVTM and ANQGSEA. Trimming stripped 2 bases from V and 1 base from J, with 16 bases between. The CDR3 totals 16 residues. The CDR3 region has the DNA TGCAGCGTTGAATCGTCTCCAGGCGGGGGCACAGATACGCAGTATTTT. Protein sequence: CSVESSPGGGTDTQYF.

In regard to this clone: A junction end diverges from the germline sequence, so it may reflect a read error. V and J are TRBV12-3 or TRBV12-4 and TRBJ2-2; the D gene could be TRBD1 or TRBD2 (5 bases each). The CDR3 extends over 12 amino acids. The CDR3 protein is CASSIGTGELFF. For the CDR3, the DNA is TGTGCCAGCAGTATAGGGACCGGGGAGCTATTTTTT.

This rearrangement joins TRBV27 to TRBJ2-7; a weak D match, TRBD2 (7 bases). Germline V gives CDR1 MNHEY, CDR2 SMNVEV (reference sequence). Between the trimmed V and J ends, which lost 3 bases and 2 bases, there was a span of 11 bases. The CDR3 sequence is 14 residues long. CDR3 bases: TGTGCCAGCAGTTTCGGGGGGCCGGCCTACGAGCAGTACTTC. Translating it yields CASSFGGPAYEQYF.

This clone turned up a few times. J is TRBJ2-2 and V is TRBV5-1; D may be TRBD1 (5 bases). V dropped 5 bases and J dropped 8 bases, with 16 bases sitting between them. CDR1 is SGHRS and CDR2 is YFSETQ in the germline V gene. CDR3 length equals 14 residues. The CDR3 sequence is CASSKVGALGELFF. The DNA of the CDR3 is TGCGCCAGCAGTAAAGTAGGGGCGTTGGGGGAGCTGTTTTTT.

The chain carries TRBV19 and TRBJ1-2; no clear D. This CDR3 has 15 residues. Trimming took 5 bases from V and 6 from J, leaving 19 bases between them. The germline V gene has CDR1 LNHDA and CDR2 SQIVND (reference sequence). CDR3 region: CASSHPLLRKHGYTF. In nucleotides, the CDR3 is TGTGCCAGTAGTCACCCACTCCTACGAAAGCATGGCTACACCTTC.

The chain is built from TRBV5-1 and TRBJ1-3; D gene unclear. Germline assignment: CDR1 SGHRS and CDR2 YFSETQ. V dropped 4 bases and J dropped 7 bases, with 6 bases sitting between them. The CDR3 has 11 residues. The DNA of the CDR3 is TGCGCCAGCAGCGACATTAACACCATATATTTT. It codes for CASSDINTIYF.

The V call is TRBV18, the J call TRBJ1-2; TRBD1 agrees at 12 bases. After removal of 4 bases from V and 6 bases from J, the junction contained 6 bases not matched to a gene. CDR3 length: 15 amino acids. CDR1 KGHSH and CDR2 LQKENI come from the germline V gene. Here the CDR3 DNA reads TGTGCCAGCTCACAATCCGGGACAGGGGGCAATGGCTACACCTTC. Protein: CASSQSGTGGNGYTF.

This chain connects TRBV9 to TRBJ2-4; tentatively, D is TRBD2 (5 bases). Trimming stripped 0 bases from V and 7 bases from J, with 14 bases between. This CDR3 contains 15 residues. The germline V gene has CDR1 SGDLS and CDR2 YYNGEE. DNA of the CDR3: TGTGCCAGCAGCGTAGAAGCGGAGTTTTGGAACATTCAGTACTTC. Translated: CASSVEAEFWNIQYF.

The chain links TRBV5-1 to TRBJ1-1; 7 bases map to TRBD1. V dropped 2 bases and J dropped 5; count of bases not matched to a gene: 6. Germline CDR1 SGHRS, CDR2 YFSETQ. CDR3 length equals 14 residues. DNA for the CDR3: TGCGCCAGCAGCTTTCTGACAGGGACTACTGAAGCTTTCTTT. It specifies CASSFLTGTTEAFF.

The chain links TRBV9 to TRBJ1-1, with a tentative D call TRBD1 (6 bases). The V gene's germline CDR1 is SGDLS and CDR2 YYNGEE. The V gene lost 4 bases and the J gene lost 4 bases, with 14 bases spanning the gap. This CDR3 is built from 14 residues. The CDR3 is CASSSSGGRTEAFF. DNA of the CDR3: TGTGCCAGCAGCTCCTCTGGGGGCCGCACTGAAGCTTTCTTT.

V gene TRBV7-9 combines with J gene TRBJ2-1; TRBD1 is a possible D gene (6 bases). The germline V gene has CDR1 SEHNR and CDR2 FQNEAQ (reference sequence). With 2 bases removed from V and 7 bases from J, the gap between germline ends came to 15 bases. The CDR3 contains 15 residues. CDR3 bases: TGTGCCAGCAGCTTACCGGGACATTCATTAAATGAGCAGTTCTTC. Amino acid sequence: CASSLPGHSLNEQFF.

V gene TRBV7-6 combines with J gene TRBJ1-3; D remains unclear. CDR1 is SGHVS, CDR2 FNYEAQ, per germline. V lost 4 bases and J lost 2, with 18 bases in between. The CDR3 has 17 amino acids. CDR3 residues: CASSSFMWGGTGNTIYF. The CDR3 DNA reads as TGTGCCAGCAGCTCCTTTATGTGGGGAGGAACTGGAAACACCATATATTTT.

CDR3: CASTPGQGYEQYF. In DNA form, the CDR3 reads TGCGCCAGCACCCCGGGGCAGGGGTACGAGCAGTACTTC. The V call is TRBV5-1, the J call TRBJ2-7, with a possible D match to TRBD1 (6 bases). The V end was cut by 6 bases, the J end by 4 bases, with 14 bases between. Germline V gene lookup returns CDR1 SGHRS and CDR2 YFSETQ. The CDR3 sequence is 13 residues long.

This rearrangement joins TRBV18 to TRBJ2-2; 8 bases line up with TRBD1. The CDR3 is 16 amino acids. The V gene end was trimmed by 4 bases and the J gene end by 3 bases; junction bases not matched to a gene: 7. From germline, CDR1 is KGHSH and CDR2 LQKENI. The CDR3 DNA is TGTGCCAGCTCACAACGACAGGGGAAAGACACCGGGGAGCTGTTTTTT. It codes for CASSQRQGKDTGELFF.